These T cell receptor beta chains were read from a single sample in a study of cytomegalovirus exposure and HLA in healthy donors. The repertoire was sequenced with immunoSEQ multiplex PCR; TCRdb's copy has only in-frame clones and lacks some. The sample records about 200,000 clones, about four fifths being singletons. Source material: PBMCs. These receptors all stem from a boy aged 2-15 years in good health and CMV-seronegative. Both conserved end residues are trimmed from each CDR3. Fields, in order: V gene, J gene, CDR3 protein.

v_gene: TRBV10-3
j_gene: TRBJ1-2
CDR3aa: AMSTAPYGYT

v_gene: TRBV29-1
j_gene: TRBJ2-1
CDR3aa: SVNPGGNSYNEQF

v_gene: TRBV9
j_gene: TRBJ2-3
CDR3aa: ASSGQFTDTQY

v_gene: TRBV7-3
j_gene: TRBJ2-1
CDR3aa: ASSPTNNEQF

v_gene: TRBV27
j_gene: TRBJ1-1
CDR3aa: ASSSSGINTEAF

v_gene: TRBV2
j_gene: TRBJ2-1
CDR3aa: ASSRGGDHEQF

v_gene: TRBV4-3
j_gene: TRBJ2-7
CDR3aa: ASSGEAGTHEQY

v_gene: TRBV27
j_gene: TRBJ2-7
CDR3aa: ASSPIGTGDYEQY

v_gene: TRBV19
j_gene: TRBJ1-6
CDR3aa: ASSTSGGPPYNSPLH

v_gene: TRBV7-9
j_gene: TRBJ1-2
CDR3aa: ASSSDRRGADYGYT

v_gene: TRBV5-1
j_gene: TRBJ2-3
CDR3aa: ASSLAPSGGGTDTQY

v_gene: TRBV9
j_gene: TRBJ2-1
CDR3aa: ASSPRGATNANEQF

v_gene: TRBV6-6
j_gene: TRBJ2-1
CDR3aa: ASSGTSGGLVGEQF

v_gene: TRBV7-2
j_gene: TRBJ2-3
CDR3aa: ASSLLLAGVTDTQY

v_gene: TRBV5-4
j_gene: TRBJ1-1
CDR3aa: ASRSTATGNTEAF

v_gene: TRBV11-2
j_gene: TRBJ1-1
CDR3aa: ASSLVFRGRDTEAF

v_gene: TRBV7-6
j_gene: TRBJ1-5
CDR3aa: ASSLTTNNNQPQH

v_gene: TRBV6-1
j_gene: TRBJ1-1
CDR3aa: ASSVQITGAWTEAF

v_gene: TRBV6-1
j_gene: TRBJ2-1
CDR3aa: ASFSGGANNEQF

v_gene: TRBV6-5
j_gene: TRBJ1-4
CDR3aa: ASSYSDRDHEKLF

v_gene: TRBV4-2
j_gene: TRBJ2-4
CDR3aa: ASSRTSGGQLAKNIQY

v_gene: TRBV7-3
j_gene: TRBJ1-1
CDR3aa: ASSPTANTEAF

v_gene: TRBV6-6
j_gene: TRBJ2-7
CDR3aa: ASTYGGSSYEQY

v_gene: TRBV7-9
j_gene: TRBJ2-7
CDR3aa: ASGPDRGGSPYEQY

v_gene: TRBV2
j_gene: TRBJ1-1
CDR3aa: ASRGRWLTEAF